These T cell receptor beta chains were read from a single sample in a study of early T cells in non-severe SARS-CoV-2 infection. TCRdb re-called the 5' RACE reads through MiXCR, storing one row per CDR3 protein. This table holds some 30,000 distinct CDR3 sequences, 4.5% found once. The sample comprised whole blood. Every receptor here comes from an adult who was a healthcare worker with PCR-confirmed SARS-CoV-2 infection or an uninfected control (not recorded which). CDR3s include the opening cysteine and the closing phenylalanine or tryptophan. The order of the fields is J gene, clone size, D gene, V gene, CDR3 protein, CDR3 DNA. The D gene is left open where the match is weak. For some rows the clone size is stated as once, few or many, or as a class when expanded; others skip it.

TRBJ1-6	many	.	TRBV6-1	CASSDPKQGGSPLHF	TGTGCCAGCAGTGACCCCAAACAGGGCGGCTCACCCCTCCACTTT
TRBJ2-1	many	.	TRBV6-2/TRBV6-3	CASSLIPGARHEQFF	TGTGCCAGCAGTTTAATCCCGGGGGCGCGTCATGAGCAGTTCTTC
TRBJ2-2	few	TRBD2	TRBV10-3	CAISEVGGKNTGELFF	TGTGCCATCAGTGAGGTCGGGGGGAAGAACACCGGGGAGCTGTTTTTT
TRBJ1-5	few	.	TRBV5-5	CASSYREQNQPQHF	TGTGCCAGCAGCTACAGGGAGCAAAATCAGCCCCAGCATTTT
TRBJ2-3	.	.	TRBV11-2	CASKKAESNTDTQYF	TGTGCCAGCAAAAAAGCGGAAAGCAACACAGATACGCAGTATTTT
TRBJ1-4	many	.	TRBV11-3	CASSSSTVTLPNEKLFF	TGTGCCAGCAGCTCTAGTACCGTGACCCTTCCTAATGAAAAACTGTTTTTT
TRBJ2-7	.	.	TRBV6-6	CASLGGYF	TGTGCCAGCTTGGGTGGGTACTTC
TRBJ2-3	many	TRBD1	TRBV7-9	CASSDDRGPDTQYF	TGTGCCAGCAGCGATGACAGGGGGCCGGATACGCAGTATTTT
TRBJ2-7	many	TRBD1	TRBV29-1	CSVGQGVYEQYF	TGCAGCGTTGGACAGGGGGTCTACGAGCAGTACTTC
TRBJ2-2	.	.	TRBV6-4	CASSDSPGSGELFF	TGTGCCAGCAGTGACTCGCCAGGGAGTGGGGAGCTGTTTTTT
TRBJ2-1	.	.	TRBV2	CASSESGWGAFNNEQFF	TGTGCCAGCAGTGAATCCGGCTGGGGGGCTTTCAACAATGAGCAGTTCTTC
TRBJ2-7	.	.	TRBV6-1	CASSTTWISRSEQYF	TGTGCCAGCAGTACTACTTGGATATCGAGGAGCGAGCAGTACTTC
TRBJ2-7	.	.	TRBV6-2/TRBV6-3	CASSYTLAYEQYF	TGTGCCAGCAGTTATACTCTAGCCTACGAGCAGTACTTC
TRBJ2-1	.	TRBD2	TRBV4-1	CASSQEGRGNEQFF	TGCGCCAGCAGCCAAGAGGGGCGGGGGAATGAGCAGTTCTTC
TRBJ2-1	many	.	TRBV5-1	CASRETNNEQFF	TGCGCCAGCAGGGAAACAAACAATGAGCAGTTCTTC
TRBJ1-1	many	TRBD1	TRBV29-1	CSVVTGATEAFF	TGCAGCGTTGTAACAGGGGCCACTGAAGCTTTCTTT
TRBJ2-7	many	TRBD2	TRBV20-1	CSATGTSGGYEQYF	TGCAGTGCTACCGGGACTAGCGGGGGCTACGAGCAGTACTTC
TRBJ2-1	many	TRBD1	TRBV13	CASSLPGQGFNNEQFF	TGTGCCAGCAGCTTACCGGGACAGGGGTTTAACAATGAGCAGTTCTTC
TRBJ2-4	.	.	TRBV19	CASSVDRNNIQYF	TGTGCCAGTAGTGTAGACAGGAATAACATTCAGTACTTC
TRBJ2-5	many	.	TRBV6-6	CASSYRESGETQYF	TGTGCCAGCAGTTACCGGGAGTCGGGGGAGACCCAGTACTTC
TRBJ2-1	many	.	TRBV18	CASSPPTRFHEQFF	TGTGCCAGCTCACCCCCGACTAGATTCCATGAGCAGTTCTTC
TRBJ1-1	many	.	TRBV5-1	CASRQNPRGSTEAFF	TGCGCCAGCAGACAAAATCCCCGGGGGAGCACTGAAGCTTTCTTT
TRBJ1-2	.	.	TRBV5-1	CASSLRTGPLYTF	TGCGCCAGCAGCTTGCGAACGGGGCCCCTTTACACCTTC
TRBJ2-1	many	.	TRBV7-2	CASSFGLSRNEQFF	TGTGCCAGCAGCTTTGGACTCTCCCGCAATGAGCAGTTCTTC
TRBJ2-5	many	.	TRBV9	CASSEGLAGETQYF	TGTGCCAGCAGCGAAGGGTTGGCCGGGGAGACCCAGTACTTC
TRBJ1-2	many	TRBD1	TRBV6-2/TRBV6-3	CASLPHRDRHNYGYTF	TGTGCCAGTCTTCCCCACCGGGACAGACATAACTATGGCTACACCTTC
TRBJ1-1	.	TRBD1	TRBV9	CASSVGAGTGGDPAEAFF	TGTGCCAGCAGCGTAGGAGCTGGGACAGGGGGCGATCCGGCTGAAGCTTTCTTT
TRBJ2-3	few	.	TRBV5-1	CASSSPSTDTQYF	TGCGCCAGCAGCTCCCCCAGCACAGATACGCAGTATTTT
TRBJ2-7	few	.	TRBV5-4	CASSPEASSYEQYF	TGTGCCAGCAGCCCTGAGGCGAGCTCCTACGAGCAGTACTTC
TRBJ2-1	many	.	TRBV24-1	CATAGGAYNEQFF	TGTGCCACCGCCGGGGGAGCCTACAATGAGCAGTTCTTC
TRBJ1-3	many	.	TRBV18	CASSPFENTIYF	TGTGCCAGCTCACCTTTTGAAAACACCATATATTTT
TRBJ2-2	many	.	TRBV11-2	CASSLGTGVVTGELFF	TGTGCCAGCAGCTTAGGCACGGGAGTCGTCACCGGGGAGCTGTTTTTT
TRBJ1-5	.	TRBD1	TRBV19	CASTQGVYLHF	TGTGCCAGTACCCAGGGGGTCTACCTGCATTTT
TRBJ2-1	.	.	TRBV20-1	CSAPETSSNEQFF	TGCAGTGCCCCAGAGACTAGTAGCAATGAGCAGTTCTTC
TRBJ1-1	.	.	TRBV20-1	CSARDGGGGPEAFF	TGCAGTGCTAGAGATGGAGGTGGCGGCCCTGAAGCTTTCTTT
TRBJ1-6	many	TRBD1	TRBV6-2/TRBV6-3	CASTGQGNSPLHF	TGTGCCAGCACCGGACAGGGCAATTCACCCCTCCACTTT
TRBJ2-1	few	.	TRBV27	CASSWQGYNEQFF	TGTGCCAGCAGTTGGCAGGGTTACAATGAGCAGTTCTTC
TRBJ2-3	.	.	TRBV20-1	CSASRTTGGGTDTQYF	TGCAGTGCTTCCAGAACCACAGGGGGGGGCACAGATACGCAGTATTTT
TRBJ1-4	many	.	TRBV2	CASSKQGLEKLFF	TGTGCCAGCAGCAAACAAGGGCTCGAAAAACTGTTTTTT
TRBJ2-7	.	.	TRBV4-2	CASSAGDEQYF	TGTGCCAGCAGCGCGGGTGACGAGCAGTACTTC
TRBJ2-3	few	TRBD2	TRBV6-6	CASSYSPAGVSDTQYF	TGTGCCAGCAGTTACTCCCCCGCGGGAGTGTCAGATACGCAGTATTTT
TRBJ2-7	many	.	TRBV12-3/TRBV12-4	CASSSTGYEQYF	TGTGCCAGCAGCAGTACAGGGTACGAGCAGTACTTC
TRBJ1-1	.	.	TRBV11-2	CASSLAGEAFF	TGTGCCAGCAGCTTAGCGGGTGAAGCTTTCTTT
TRBJ2-7	many	.	TRBV6-2/TRBV6-3	CATSERVEQYF	TGTGCCACCTCGGAGAGGGTCGAGCAGTACTTC
TRBJ1-6	.	.	TRBV11-2	CASSLAPAGNSPLHF	TGTGCCAGCAGCTTAGCCCCTGCGGGTAATTCACCCCTCCACTTT
TRBJ2-4	many	.	TRBV20-1	CSATLSSGSVAKNIQYF	TGCAGTGCTACCCTATCCTCAGGGTCAGTGGCCAAAAACATTCAGTACTTC
TRBJ2-3	.	.	TRBV7-6	CASSLAVGAVDTQYF	TGTGCCAGCAGCTTAGCCGTGGGAGCGGTAGATACGCAGTATTTT
TRBJ1-1	many	.	TRBV21-1	CASSKNGQGAFF	TGTGCCAGCAGCAAAAACGGACAGGGGGCTTTCTTT
TRBJ2-1	.	TRBD2	TRBV7-9	CASSPHRGLGEYNEQFF	TGTGCCAGCAGCCCACACCGGGGACTAGGAGAATACAATGAGCAGTTCTTC
TRBJ1-2	.	.	TRBV28	CASSTPGSGLGYGYTF	TGTGCCAGCAGTACCCCGGGGTCTGGTCTCGGCTATGGCTACACCTTC
TRBJ2-7	many	TRBD2	TRBV6-2/TRBV6-3	CASSSGLAGYSEQYF	TGTGCCAGCAGTTCCGGACTAGCGGGGTATAGCGAGCAGTACTTC
TRBJ2-1	many	TRBD2	TRBV7-6	CASSPRPGGAFEQFF	TGTGCCAGCAGCCCCCGCCCGGGAGGGGCGTTTGAGCAGTTCTTC
TRBJ2-1	many	.	TRBV7-9	CASSPTGGRAENEQFF	TGTGCCAGCAGCCCCACCGGGGGCAGGGCCGAGAATGAGCAGTTCTTC
TRBJ1-1	many	TRBD1	TRBV27	CASTPGGARYTEAFF	TGTGCCAGCACCCCAGGGGGGGCGCGATATACTGAAGCTTTCTTT
TRBJ2-1	few	.	TRBV7-9	CASSLATGRQTEQFF	TGTGCCAGCAGCTTAGCGACAGGCCGACAGACTGAGCAGTTCTTC